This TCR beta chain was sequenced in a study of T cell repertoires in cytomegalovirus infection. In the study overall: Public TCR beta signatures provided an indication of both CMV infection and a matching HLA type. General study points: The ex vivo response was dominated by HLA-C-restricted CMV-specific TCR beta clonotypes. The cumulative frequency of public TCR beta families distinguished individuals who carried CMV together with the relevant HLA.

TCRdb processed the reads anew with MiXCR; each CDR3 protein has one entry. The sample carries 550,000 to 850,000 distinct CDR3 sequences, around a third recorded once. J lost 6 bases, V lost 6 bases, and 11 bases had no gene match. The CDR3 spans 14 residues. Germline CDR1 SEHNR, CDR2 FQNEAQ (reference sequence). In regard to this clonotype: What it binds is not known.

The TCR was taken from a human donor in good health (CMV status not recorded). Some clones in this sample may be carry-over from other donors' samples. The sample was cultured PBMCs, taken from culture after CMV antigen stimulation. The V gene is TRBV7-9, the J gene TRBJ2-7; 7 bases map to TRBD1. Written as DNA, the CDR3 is TGTGCCAGCAGTCGGGCGGAGACAGGGATCGAGCAGTACTTC. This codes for CASSRAETGIEQYF.